This note documents a single T cell receptor (beta chain) sequence. Its target is unknown. Germline values: CDR1 GTSNPN, CDR2 SVGIG (reference sequence). The CDR3 is 15 residues long. J lost 0 bases, V lost 2 bases, and 3 bases had no gene match. The primer mix had 60 Vbeta and 13 Jbeta primers. Measured with immunoSEQ multiplex PCR; TCRdb has only the in-frame clones, and not every one. This table holds some 78,000 clones, 60% to 75% found once. This record belongs to a study of cytomegalovirus exposure and HLA in healthy donors. The study's findings and limits: Owing to their indistinguishability, certain V segments, notably TRBV6-2 and TRBV6-3, were excluded.

This sequence originates from a middle-aged woman in good health and CMV-seropositive. V gene TRBV30 combines with J gene TRBJ2-3, with 9 bases aligning to TRBD2. Sequenced sample: PBMCs. The DNA of the CDR3 is TGTGCCTGGAGTAGGACTAGCGCAAGCACAGATACGCAGTATTTT. It codes for CAWSRTSASTDTQYF.